Reported below is one TCR beta chain. Profiled with immunoSEQ multiplex PCR; TCRdb holds only in-frame clones, not every one. The table includes tens of thousands of clones, approximately 89% detected once. CDR1 is SGHAT and CDR2 is FQNNGV in the germline V gene. The CDR3 runs 15 residues. Between the trimmed V and J ends, which lost 0 bases and 3 bases, there was a span of 11 bases. These data belong to a study of blood T cell repertoires in COVID-19. Turning to the study itself: Sites across the United States, Italy and Spain contributed samples from acute and convalescent COVID-19.

The gene calls are TRBV11-2 and TRBJ1-2; possibly TRBD1 for D (5 bases). This receptor was obtained from a human donor with active COVID-19. The donor label of this sample is uncertain. Sequenced: peripheral blood. This CDR3 reads CASSLEAGLDYGYTF. CDR3 DNA: TGTGCCAGCAGCTTAGAGGCAGGGTTGGACTATGGCTACACCTTC. Based on the CDR3 plus reference TRBV11-2 and TRBJ1-2, the full variable domain is EAGVAQSPRYKIIEKRQSVAFWCNPISGHATLYWYQQILGQGPKLLIQFQNNGVVDDSQLPKDRFSAERLKGVDSTLKIQPAKLEDSAVYLCASSLEAGLDYGYTFGSGTRLTVV.